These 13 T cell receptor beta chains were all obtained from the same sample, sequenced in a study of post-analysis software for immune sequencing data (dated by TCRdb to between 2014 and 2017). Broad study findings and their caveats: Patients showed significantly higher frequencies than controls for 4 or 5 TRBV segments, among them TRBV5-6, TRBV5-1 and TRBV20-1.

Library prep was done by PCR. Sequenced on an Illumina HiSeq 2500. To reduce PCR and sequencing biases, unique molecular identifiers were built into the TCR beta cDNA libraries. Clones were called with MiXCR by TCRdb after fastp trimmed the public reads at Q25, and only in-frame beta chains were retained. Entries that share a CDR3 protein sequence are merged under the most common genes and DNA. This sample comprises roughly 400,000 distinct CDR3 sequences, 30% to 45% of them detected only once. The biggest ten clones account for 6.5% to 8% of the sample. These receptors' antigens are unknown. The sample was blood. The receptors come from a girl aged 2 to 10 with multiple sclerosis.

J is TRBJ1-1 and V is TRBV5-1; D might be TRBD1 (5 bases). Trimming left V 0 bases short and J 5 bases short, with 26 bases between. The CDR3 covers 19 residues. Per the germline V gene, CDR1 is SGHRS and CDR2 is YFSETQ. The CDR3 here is CASSLAQGPWGVLYTEAFF. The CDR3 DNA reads TGCGCCAGCAGCTTGGCCCAAGGACCGTGGGGGGTATTATATACTGAAGCTTTCTTT.

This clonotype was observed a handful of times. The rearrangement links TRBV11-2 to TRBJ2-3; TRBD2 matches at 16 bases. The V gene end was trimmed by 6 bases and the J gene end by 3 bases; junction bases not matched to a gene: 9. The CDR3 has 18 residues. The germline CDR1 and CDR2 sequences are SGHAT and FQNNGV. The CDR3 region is CASRRMGLAGGPTDTQYF. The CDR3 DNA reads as TGTGCCAGCAGACGCATGGGACTAGCGGGGGGGCCGACAGATACGCAGTATTTT.

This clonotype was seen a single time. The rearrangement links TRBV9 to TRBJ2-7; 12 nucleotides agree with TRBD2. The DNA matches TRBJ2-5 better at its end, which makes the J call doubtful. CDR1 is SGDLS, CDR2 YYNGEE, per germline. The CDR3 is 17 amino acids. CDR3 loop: CASSVSLAGGGLETQYF. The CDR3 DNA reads TGTGCCAGCAGCGTAAGCCTAGCGGGAGGGGGTCTAGAGACCCAGTACTTC.

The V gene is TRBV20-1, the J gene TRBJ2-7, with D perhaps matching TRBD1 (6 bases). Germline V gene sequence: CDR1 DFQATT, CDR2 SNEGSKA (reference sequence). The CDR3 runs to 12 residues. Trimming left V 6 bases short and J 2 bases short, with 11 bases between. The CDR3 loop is CSAKTGAYEQYF. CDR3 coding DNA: TGCAGTGCGAAGACAGGCGCCTACGAGCAGTACTTC.

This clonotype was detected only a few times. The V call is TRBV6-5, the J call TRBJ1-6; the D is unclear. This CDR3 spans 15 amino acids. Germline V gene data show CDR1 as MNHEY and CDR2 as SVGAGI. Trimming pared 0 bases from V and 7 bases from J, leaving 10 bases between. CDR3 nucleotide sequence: TGTGCCAGCAGTTACTCCGGGCCTGAAAATTCACCCCTCCACTTT. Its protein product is CASSYSGPENSPLHF.

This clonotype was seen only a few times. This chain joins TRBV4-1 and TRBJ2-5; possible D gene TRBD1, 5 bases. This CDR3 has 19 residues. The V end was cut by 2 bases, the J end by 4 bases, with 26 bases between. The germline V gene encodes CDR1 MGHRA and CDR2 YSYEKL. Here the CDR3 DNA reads TGCGCCAGCAGCCAACTCCAAAACTACATAGGTCCCCAGGGAGAGACCCAGTACTTC. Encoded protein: CASSQLQNYIGPQGETQYF.

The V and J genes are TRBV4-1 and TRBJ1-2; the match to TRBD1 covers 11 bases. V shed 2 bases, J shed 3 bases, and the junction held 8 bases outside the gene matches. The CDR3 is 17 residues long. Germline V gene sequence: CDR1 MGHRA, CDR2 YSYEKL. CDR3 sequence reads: CASSQPRTGGLYYGYTF. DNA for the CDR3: TGCGCCAGCAGCCAACCCCGGACAGGGGGCCTCTACTATGGCTACACCTTC.

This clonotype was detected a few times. The CDR3 spells CASSYSLNYEQYF. DNA of the CDR3: TGTGCCAGCAGTTACTCACTCAACTACGAGCAGTACTTC. The J gene is TRBJ2-7, the V gene TRBV6-6, with D unclear. CDR3 length: 13 residues. CDR1 and CDR2 (germline): MNHNY, SVGAGI (reference sequence). The V end lost 0 bases, the J end lost 3 bases, and 6 bases lay between the germline ends.

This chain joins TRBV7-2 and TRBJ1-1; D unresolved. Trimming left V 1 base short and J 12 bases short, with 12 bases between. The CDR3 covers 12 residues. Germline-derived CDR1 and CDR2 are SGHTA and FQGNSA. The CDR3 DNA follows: TGTGCCAGCAGCTTAGGAGGAGTTTTACCTTTCTTT. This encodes CASSLGGVLPFF.

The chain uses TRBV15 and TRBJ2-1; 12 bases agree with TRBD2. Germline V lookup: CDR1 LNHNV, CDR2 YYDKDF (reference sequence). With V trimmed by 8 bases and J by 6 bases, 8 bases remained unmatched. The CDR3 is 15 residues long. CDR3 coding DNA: TGTGCCACCGAACCGGGACTAGCGGGCGGCAATGAGCAGTTCTTC. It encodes CATEPGLAGGNEQFF.

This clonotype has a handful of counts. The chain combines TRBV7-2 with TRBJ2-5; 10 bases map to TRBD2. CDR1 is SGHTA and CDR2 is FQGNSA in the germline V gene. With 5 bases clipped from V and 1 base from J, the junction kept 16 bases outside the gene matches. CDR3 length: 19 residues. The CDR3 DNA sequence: TGTGCCAGCAGCCCCGACCCCAGGGTAGCGGGGGGCCTCCAAGAGACCCAGTACTTC. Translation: CASSPDPRVAGGLQETQYF.

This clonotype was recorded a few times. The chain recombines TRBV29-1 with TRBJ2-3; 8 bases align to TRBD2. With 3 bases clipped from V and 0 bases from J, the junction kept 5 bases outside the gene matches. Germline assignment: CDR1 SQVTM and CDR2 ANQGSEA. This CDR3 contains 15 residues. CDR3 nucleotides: TGCAGCGTTGATGAGGCTAGCGGGAGCACAGATACGCAGTATTTT. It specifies CSVDEASGSTDTQYF.

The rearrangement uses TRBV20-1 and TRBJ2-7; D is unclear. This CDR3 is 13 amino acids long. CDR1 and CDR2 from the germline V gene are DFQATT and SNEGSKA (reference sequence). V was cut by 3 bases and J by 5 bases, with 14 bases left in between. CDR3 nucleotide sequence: TGCAGTGCTAGCGACTGGGCAGAAAACGAGCAGTACTTC. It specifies CSASDWAENEQYF.